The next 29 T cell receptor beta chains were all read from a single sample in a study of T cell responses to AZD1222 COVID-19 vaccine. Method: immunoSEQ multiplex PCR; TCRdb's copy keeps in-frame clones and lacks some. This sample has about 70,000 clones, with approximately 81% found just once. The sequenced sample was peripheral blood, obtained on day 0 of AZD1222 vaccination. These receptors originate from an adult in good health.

The CDR3 DNA reads TGTGCCAGCAGCTTAGCTAGCGGAGGAAATACCTACGAGCAGTACTTC. Translated, it gives CASSLASGGNTYEQYF. J is TRBJ2-7 and V is TRBV13, with 7 bases that match TRBD2. V shed 1 base and J 2 bases; nucleotides not matched to a gene: 8. Germline CDR1 reads PRHDT; CDR2 reads FYEKMQ (reference sequence). The CDR3 extends over 16 amino acids.

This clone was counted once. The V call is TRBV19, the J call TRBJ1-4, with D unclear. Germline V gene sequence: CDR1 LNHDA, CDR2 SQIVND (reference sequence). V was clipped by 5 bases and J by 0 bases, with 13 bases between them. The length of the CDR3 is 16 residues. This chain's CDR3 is CASSDHLGATNEKLFF. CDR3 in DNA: TGTGCCAGTAGTGATCACTTAGGAGCAACTAATGAAAAACTGTTTTTT.

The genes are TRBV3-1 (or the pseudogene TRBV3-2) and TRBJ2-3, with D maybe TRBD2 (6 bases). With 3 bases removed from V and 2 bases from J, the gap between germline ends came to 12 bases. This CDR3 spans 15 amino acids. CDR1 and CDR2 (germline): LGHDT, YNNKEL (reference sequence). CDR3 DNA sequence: TGTGCCAGCAGCCACCTCCGGGACTTCACAGATACGCAGTATTTT. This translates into CASSHLRDFTDTQYF.

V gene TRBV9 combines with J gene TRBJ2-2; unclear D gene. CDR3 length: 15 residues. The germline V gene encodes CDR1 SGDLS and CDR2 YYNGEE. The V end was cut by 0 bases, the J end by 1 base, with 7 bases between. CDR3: CASSVGGRNTGELFF. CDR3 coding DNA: TGTGCCAGCAGCGTAGGTGGGCGGAACACCGGGGAGCTGTTTTTT.

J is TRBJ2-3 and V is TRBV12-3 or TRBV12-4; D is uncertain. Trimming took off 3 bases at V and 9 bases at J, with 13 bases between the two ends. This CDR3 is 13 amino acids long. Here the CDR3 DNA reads TGTGCCAGCAGTTTGTTGACCGTCGACACGCAGTATTTT. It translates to CASSLLTVDTQYF.

As DNA, the CDR3 is TGTGCCAGCAGCTTGGAGGGGTTTCAGCCCCAGCATTTT. Encoded protein: CASSLEGFQPQHF. The genes are TRBV5-4 and TRBJ1-5; the D gene is possibly TRBD1 (5 bases). The CDR3 length is 13 residues. CDR1 and CDR2 (germline): SGHNT, YYREEE (reference sequence). Trimming removed 0 bases at V and 6 bases at J, with 7 bases between.

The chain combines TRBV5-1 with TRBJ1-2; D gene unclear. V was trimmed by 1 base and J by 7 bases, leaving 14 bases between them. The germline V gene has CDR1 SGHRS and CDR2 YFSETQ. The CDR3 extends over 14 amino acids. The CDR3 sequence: CASSLSAEGGGYTF. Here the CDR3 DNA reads TGCGCCAGCAGCTTGTCCGCGGAGGGAGGTGGCTACACCTTC.

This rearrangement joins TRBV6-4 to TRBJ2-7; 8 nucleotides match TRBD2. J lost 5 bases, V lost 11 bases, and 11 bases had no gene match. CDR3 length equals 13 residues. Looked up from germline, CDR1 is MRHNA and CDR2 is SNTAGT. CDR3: CAGDREGRNEQYF. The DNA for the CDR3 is TGTGCCGGCGATCGGGAGGGCCGAAACGAGCAGTACTTC.

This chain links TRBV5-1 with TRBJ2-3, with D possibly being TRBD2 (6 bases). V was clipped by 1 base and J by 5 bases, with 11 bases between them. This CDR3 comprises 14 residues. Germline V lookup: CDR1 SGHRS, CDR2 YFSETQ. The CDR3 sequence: CASSLMGEEDTQYF. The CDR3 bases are TGCGCCAGCAGCTTGATGGGGGAGGAAGATACGCAGTATTTT.

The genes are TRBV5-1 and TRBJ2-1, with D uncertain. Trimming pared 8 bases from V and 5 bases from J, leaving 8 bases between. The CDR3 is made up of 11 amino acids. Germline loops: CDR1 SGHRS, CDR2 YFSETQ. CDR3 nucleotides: TGCGCCAGTCATATCCACAATGAGCAGTTCTTC. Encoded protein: CASHIHNEQFF.

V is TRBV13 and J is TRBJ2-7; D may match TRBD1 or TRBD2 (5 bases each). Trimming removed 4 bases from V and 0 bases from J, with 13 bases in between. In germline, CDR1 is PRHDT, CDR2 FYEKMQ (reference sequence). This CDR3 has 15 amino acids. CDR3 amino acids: CASSSLRDASYEQYF. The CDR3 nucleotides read TGTGCCAGCAGCTCCCTCCGGGACGCCTCCTACGAGCAGTACTTC.

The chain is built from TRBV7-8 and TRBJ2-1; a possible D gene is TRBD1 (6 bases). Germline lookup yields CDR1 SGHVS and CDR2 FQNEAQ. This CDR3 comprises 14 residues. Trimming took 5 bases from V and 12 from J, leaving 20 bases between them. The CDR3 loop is CASSPSDSPFGQFF. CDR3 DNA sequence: TGTGCCAGCAGCCCGTCGGACAGCCCTTTTGGGCAGTTCTTC.

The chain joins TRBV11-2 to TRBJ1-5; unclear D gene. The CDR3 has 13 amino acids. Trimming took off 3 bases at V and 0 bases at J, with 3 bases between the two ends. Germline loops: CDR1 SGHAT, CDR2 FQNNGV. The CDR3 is CASSLGSNQPQHF. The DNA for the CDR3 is TGTGCCAGCAGCTTGGGTAGCAATCAGCCCCAGCATTTT.

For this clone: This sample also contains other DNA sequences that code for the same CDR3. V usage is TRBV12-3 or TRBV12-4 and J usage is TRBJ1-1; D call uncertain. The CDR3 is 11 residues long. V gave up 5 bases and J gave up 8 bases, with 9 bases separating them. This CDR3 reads CASSLGTEAFF. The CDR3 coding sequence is TGTGCCAGCAGTCTAGGAACCGAAGCTTTCTTT.

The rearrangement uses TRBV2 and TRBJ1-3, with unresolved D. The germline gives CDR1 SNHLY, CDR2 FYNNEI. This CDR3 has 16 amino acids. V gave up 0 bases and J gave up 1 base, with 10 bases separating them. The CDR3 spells CASSEAGWTSGNTIYF. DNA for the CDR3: TGTGCCAGCAGTGAAGCAGGGTGGACTTCTGGAAACACCATATATTTT.

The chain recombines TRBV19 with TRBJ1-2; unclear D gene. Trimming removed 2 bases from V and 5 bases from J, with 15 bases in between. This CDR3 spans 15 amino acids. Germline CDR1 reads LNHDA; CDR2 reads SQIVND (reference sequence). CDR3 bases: TGTGCCAGTAGTATATCTTCCCGGTCGTCTTATGGCTACACCTTC. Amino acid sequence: CASSISSRSSYGYTF.

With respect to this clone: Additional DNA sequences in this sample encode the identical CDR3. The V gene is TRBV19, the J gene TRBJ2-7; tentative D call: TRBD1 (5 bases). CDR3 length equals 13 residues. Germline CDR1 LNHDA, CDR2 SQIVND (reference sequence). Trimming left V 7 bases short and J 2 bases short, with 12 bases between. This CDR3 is CASTSGHPYEQYF. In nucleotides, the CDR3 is TGTGCCAGTACGTCAGGACATCCCTACGAGCAGTACTTC. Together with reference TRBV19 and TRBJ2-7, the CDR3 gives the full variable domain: DGGITQSPKYLFRKEGQNVTLSCEQNLNHDAMYWYRQDPGQGLRLIYYSQIVNDFQKGDIAEGYSVSREKKESFPLTVTSAQKNPTAFYLCASTSGHPYEQYFGPGTRLTVT.

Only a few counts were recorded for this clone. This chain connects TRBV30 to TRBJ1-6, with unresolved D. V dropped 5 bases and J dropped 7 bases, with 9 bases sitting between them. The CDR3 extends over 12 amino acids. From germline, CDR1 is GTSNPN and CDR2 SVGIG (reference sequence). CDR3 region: CAWGTENSPLHF. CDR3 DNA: TGTGCCTGGGGTACGGAAAATTCACCCCTCCACTTT.

The CDR3 sequence: CASSTERRNTEAFF. DNA for the CDR3: TGTGCCAGCAGCACCGAAAGGCGGAACACTGAAGCTTTCTTT. V and J are TRBV11-1 and TRBJ1-1; D gene unclear. V was trimmed by 5 bases and J by 1 base, leaving 11 bases between them. The CDR3 spans 14 residues. CDR1 is SGHAT and CDR2 is FQDESV in the germline V gene (reference sequence).

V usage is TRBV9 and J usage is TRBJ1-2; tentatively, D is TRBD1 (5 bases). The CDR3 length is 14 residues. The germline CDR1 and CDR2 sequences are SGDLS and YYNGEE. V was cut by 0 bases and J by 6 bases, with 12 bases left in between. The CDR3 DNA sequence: TGTGCCAGCAGCGTAGCGGGGGGATGGAATGGCTACACCTTC. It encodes CASSVAGGWNGYTF.

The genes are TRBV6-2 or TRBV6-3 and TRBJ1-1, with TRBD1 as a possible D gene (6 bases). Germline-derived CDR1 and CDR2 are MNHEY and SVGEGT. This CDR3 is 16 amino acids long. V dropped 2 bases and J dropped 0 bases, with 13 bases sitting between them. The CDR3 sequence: CASSYVGGQVNTEAFF. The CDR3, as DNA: TGTGCCAGCAGTTACGTCGGGGGCCAGGTGAACACTGAAGCTTTCTTT.

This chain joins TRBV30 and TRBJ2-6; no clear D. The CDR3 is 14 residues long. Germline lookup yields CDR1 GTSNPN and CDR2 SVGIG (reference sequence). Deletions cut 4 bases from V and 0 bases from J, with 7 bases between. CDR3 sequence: CAWTGYSGANVLTF. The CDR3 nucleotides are TGTGCCTGGACCGGGTACTCTGGGGCCAACGTCCTGACTTTC.

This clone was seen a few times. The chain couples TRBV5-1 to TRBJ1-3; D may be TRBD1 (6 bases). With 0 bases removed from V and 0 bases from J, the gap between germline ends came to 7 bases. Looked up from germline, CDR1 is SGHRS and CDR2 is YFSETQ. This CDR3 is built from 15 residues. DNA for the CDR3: TGCGCCAGCAGCTTGGGAGGGGGCTCTGGAAACACCATATATTTT. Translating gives CASSLGGGSGNTIYF.

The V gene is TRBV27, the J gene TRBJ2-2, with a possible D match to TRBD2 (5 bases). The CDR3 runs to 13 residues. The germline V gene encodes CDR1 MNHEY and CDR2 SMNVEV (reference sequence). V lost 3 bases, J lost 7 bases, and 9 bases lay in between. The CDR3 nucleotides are TGTGCCAGCAGTTTTGAGGGCCTCGGGGAGCTGTTTTTT. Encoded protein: CASSFEGLGELFF.

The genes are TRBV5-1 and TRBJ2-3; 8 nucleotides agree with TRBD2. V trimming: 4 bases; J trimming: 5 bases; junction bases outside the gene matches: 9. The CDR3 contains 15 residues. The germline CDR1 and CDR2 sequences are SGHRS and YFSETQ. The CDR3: CASSPGGALRDTQYF. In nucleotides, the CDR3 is TGCGCCAGCAGCCCCGGGGGGGCCCTAAGAGATACGCAGTATTTT.

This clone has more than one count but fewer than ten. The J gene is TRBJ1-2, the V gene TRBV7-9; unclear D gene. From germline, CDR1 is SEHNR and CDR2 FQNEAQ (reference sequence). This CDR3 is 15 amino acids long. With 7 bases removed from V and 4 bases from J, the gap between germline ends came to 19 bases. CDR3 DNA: TGTGCCAGCACGGCCACGTCGGCAGTGGGCTATGGCTACACCTTC. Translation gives CASTATSAVGYGYTF.

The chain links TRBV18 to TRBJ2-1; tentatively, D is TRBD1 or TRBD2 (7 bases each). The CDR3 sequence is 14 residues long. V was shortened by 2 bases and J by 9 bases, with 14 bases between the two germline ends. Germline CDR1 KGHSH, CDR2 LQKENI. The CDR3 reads CASSPTRGRGEQFF. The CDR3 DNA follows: TGTGCCAGCTCACCAACCAGGGGGAGGGGTGAGCAGTTCTTC.

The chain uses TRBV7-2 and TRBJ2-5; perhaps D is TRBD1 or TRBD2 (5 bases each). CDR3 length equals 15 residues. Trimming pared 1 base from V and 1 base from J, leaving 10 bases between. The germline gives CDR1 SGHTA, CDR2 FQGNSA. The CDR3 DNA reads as TGTGCCAGCAGCTTAGTTGCGAGGGGCCAAGAGACCCAGTACTTC. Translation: CASSLVARGQETQYF.

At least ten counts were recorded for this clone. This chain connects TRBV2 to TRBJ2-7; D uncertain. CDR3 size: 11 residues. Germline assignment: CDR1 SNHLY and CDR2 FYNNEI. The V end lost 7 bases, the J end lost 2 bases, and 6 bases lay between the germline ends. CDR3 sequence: CASKNTYEQYF. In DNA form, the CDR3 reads TGTGCCAGCAAGAACACCTACGAGCAGTACTTC. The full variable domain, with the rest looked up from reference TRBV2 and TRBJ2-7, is EPEVTQTPSHQVTQMGQEVILRCVPISNHLYFYWYRQILGQKVEFLVSFYNNEISEKSEIFDDQFSVERPDGSNFTLKIRSTKLEDSAMYFCASKNTYEQYFGPGTRLTVT.